The 20 T cell receptor beta chains listed next were all sequenced from one sample in a study of control samples from healthy donors and cancer patients. Generated by immunoSEQ multiplex PCR, the TCRdb table keeps only in-frame clones and is missing some. The table records 35,000 to 45,000 clones, 83% of them present only once. The sequenced sample was blood. The source of these receptors is a man in his 60s in good health.

The J gene is TRBJ1-2, the V gene TRBV30; 9 bases line up with TRBD1. V gave up 6 bases and J gave up 10 bases; unmatched junction bases: 12. The CDR3 spans 13 residues. The germline V gene has CDR1 GTSNPN and CDR2 SVGIG (reference sequence). CDR3 nucleotide sequence: TGTGCCTGCCCACCTAACAGGGGGCCTATCTACACCTTC. Amino acids: CACPPNRGPIYTF.

The chain uses TRBV6-4 and TRBJ2-3, with D possibly being TRBD1 (6 bases). Trimming removed 4 bases from V and 5 bases from J, with 10 bases in between. Germline V gene lookup returns CDR1 MRHNA and CDR2 SNTAGT. There are 13 residues in the CDR3. The CDR3 nucleotides read TGTGCCAGCAGTGTGGGCAGGGGAGATACGCAGTATTTT. It translates to CASSVGRGDTQYF.

The V call is TRBV6-5, the J call TRBJ1-6; no clear D. Germline values: CDR1 MNHEY, CDR2 SVGAGI. V gave up 4 bases and J gave up 7 bases, with 14 bases separating them. The CDR3 runs to 15 residues. The CDR3 sequence: CASSSGHGKNSPLHF. The CDR3 DNA sequence: TGTGCCAGCAGTTCCGGCCACGGGAAAAATTCACCCCTCCACTTT.

The rearrangement joins TRBV29-1 to TRBJ1-1; the D is unclear. Germline V gene data show CDR1 as SQVTM and CDR2 as ANQGSEA. The ends were cut back, 8 bases at V and 5 bases at J, with 9 bases in the middle. The CDR3 has 10 amino acids. The CDR3 DNA follows: TGCAGCATGGGTAAGACTGAAGCTTTCTTT. It codes for CSMGKTEAFF.

V gene TRBV11-2 combines with J gene TRBJ2-2, with a possible D match to TRBD1 (6 bases). CDR1 and CDR2 from the germline V gene are SGHAT and FQNNGV. This CDR3 has 15 amino acids. V was pared by 4 bases and J by 5 bases, with 14 bases between. Written as DNA, the CDR3 is TGTGCCAGCAGCTCCTTGGGGCAGGGGACCGGGGAGCTGTTTTTT. Residues: CASSSLGQGTGELFF.

This clone is deemed medium-sized. The V and J genes are TRBV5-4 and TRBJ1-4; 8 bases map to TRBD1. CDR1 is SGHNT, CDR2 YYREEE, per germline (reference sequence). V trimming: 4 bases; J trimming: 6 bases; junction bases outside the gene matches: 5. This CDR3 region has 14 residues. Here the CDR3 reads CASSPTGGDEKLFF. The CDR3 bases are TGTGCCAGCAGCCCAACAGGGGGTGATGAAAAACTGTTTTTT. The complete variable domain, with remaining parts taken from reference TRBV5-4 and TRBJ1-4, reads ETGVTQSPTHLIKTRGQQVTLRCSSQSGHNTVSWYQQALGQGPQFIFQYYREEENGRGNFPPRFSGLQFPNYSSELNVNALELDDSALYLCASSPTGGDEKLFFGSGTQLSVL.

The chain has TRBV5-6 and TRBJ1-2; D is uncertain. Germline V gene sequence: CDR1 SGHDT, CDR2 YYEEEE. Trimming took 0 bases from V and 8 from J, leaving 20 bases between them. The CDR3 sequence is 16 residues long. The CDR3 DNA reads as TGTGCCAGCAGCTTGGGTTCCCTGTCGAAGTCTCAAGGCTACACCTTC. It yields the protein CASSLGSLSKSQGYTF.

The chain carries TRBV10-3 and TRBJ1-4; D gene unclear. V was trimmed by 3 bases and J by 4 bases, leaving 6 bases between them. CDR1 and CDR2 (germline): ENHRY, SYGVKD. CDR3 length: 13 residues. The CDR3 region is CAISDSLNEKLFF. CDR3 in DNA: TGTGCCATCAGTGATAGCCTTAATGAAAAACTGTTTTTT.

The rearrangement links TRBV15 to TRBJ1-2; D possibly corresponds to TRBD1 (5 bases). Deletions cut 0 bases from V and 2 bases from J, with 7 bases between. Germline V CDR1 and CDR2: LNHNV, YYDKDF (reference sequence). The CDR3 totals 14 residues. CDR3 amino acids: CATSRDGGNYGYTF. The CDR3 nucleotides read TGTGCCACCAGCAGAGACGGGGGGAACTATGGCTACACCTTC.

The chain recombines TRBV6-4 with TRBJ1-6; 7 bases align to TRBD1. V was clipped by 7 bases and J by 5 bases; unmatched bases: 14. The germline gives CDR1 MRHNA, CDR2 SNTAGT. This CDR3 is 17 amino acids long. The CDR3 bases are TGTGCCAGCAAAGAGAGAACACAGACAGGGCATAATTCACCCCTCCACTTT. Residues: CASKERTQTGHNSPLHF.

The chain recombines TRBV5-6 with TRBJ1-1; D might be TRBD1 (6 bases). Trimming took 1 base from V and 2 from J, leaving 15 bases between them. This CDR3 has 16 residues. Germline loops: CDR1 SGHDT, CDR2 YYEEEE. CDR3 bases: TGTGCCAGCAGCTTGTTTGTGACAGGTGTCAACACTGAAGCTTTCTTT. Amino acids: CASSLFVTGVNTEAFF.

Written as DNA, the CDR3 is TGTGCCATCAGTGAGTCAGAGCTGACTAATCAGCCCCAGCATTTT. The encoded protein is CAISESELTNQPQHF. The chain combines TRBV10-3 with TRBJ1-5; D is ambiguous. The CDR3 contains 15 residues. Trimming left V 0 bases short and J 4 bases short, with 10 bases between. CDR1 is ENHRY and CDR2 is SYGVKD in the germline V gene.

Concerning this clone itself: One junction end does not reproduce the germline sequence, and a read error may be involved. The chain carries TRBV7-7 and TRBJ1-1; 7 bases are shared with TRBD1. Looked up from germline, CDR1 is SSHAT and CDR2 is FNYEAQ (reference sequence). CDR3 length: 13 amino acids. The CDR3 DNA reads as TGTGCTAGCAGCATAGACAGGGACGCTGAAGCTTTCTTT. This encodes CASSIDRDAEAFF.

The CDR3 sequence: CASSPPRGRTGMETQYF. The DNA of the CDR3 is TGTGCCAGCAGTCCCCCCCGGGGACGGACAGGCATGGAGACCCAGTACTTC. The chain couples TRBV28 to TRBJ2-5; 7 nucleotides agree with TRBD1. The V and J ends lost 5 bases and 5 bases, in that order; junction bases with no gene match: 17. The CDR3 is 17 residues long. The germline CDR1 and CDR2 sequences are MDHEN and SYDVKM. The full variable domain, rest sourced from reference TRBV28 and TRBJ2-5, is DVKVTQSSRYLVKRTGEKVFLECVQDMDHENMFWYRQDPGLGLRLIYFSYDVKMKEKGDIPEGYSVSREKKERFSLILESASTNQTSMYLCASSPPRGRTGMETQYFGPGTRLLVL.

This chain connects TRBV7-2 to TRBJ2-5; D is undetermined. The CDR3 extends over 13 amino acids. CDR1 and CDR2 (germline): SGHTA, FQGNSA. The ends were cut back, 2 bases at V and 5 bases at J, with 9 bases in the middle. CDR3 sequence: CASSLQYRETQYF. As DNA, the CDR3 is TGTGCCAGCAGCTTACAGTATCGGGAGACCCAGTACTTC.

The rearrangement joins TRBV6-1 to TRBJ2-5; the D is unclear. The CDR3 sequence is 14 residues long. The V and J ends lost 2 bases and 4 bases respectively, with 11 bases between them. CDR1 and CDR2 (germline): MNHNS, SASEGT. The CDR3 loop is CASSEPTWGETQYF. The DNA for the CDR3 is TGTGCCAGCAGTGAACCCACTTGGGGAGAGACCCAGTACTTC.

The chain employs TRBV7-6 and TRBJ1-4; maybe TRBD1 (5 bases). V lost 5 bases, J lost 2 bases, and 9 bases lay in between. In germline, CDR1 is SGHVS, CDR2 FNYEAQ. The CDR3 is 14 residues long. The chain's CDR3 is CASSAGSTNEKLFF. DNA of the CDR3: TGTGCCAGCAGCGCAGGGAGCACTAATGAAAAACTGTTTTTT. Drawing the rest from reference TRBV7-6 and TRBJ1-4, the complete variable domain is GAGVSQSPRYKVTKRGQDVALRCDPISGHVSLYWYRQALGQGPEFLTYFNYEAQQDKSGLPNDRFSAERPEGSISTLTIQRTEQRDSAMYRCASSAGSTNEKLFFGSGTQLSVL.

V gene TRBV30 combines with J gene TRBJ2-1, with 13 bases that match TRBD2. Per germline, CDR1 GTSNPN and CDR2 SVGIG (reference sequence). V shed 2 bases and J 0 bases; nucleotides not matched to a gene: 7. The CDR3 length is 18 residues. As DNA, the CDR3 is TGTGCCTGGAGTTTACTAGCGGGAGGGAGAGGCTCCTACAATGAGCAGTTCTTC. Its translation is CAWSLLAGGRGSYNEQFF.

This sequence joins TRBV15 and TRBJ1-1; TRBD1 is a possible D gene (6 bases). Trimming took 4 bases from V and 5 from J, leaving 17 bases between them. The CDR3 totals 15 residues. Germline CDR1 is LNHNV and CDR2 is YYDKDF (reference sequence). In DNA, the CDR3 is TGTGCCACCAGCAAAGGGGAGGGGGGAAGGACTGAAGCTTTCTTT. As protein: CATSKGEGGRTEAFF.

The V call is TRBV11-3, the J call TRBJ2-1; no definite D call. The germline V gene has CDR1 SGHNT and CDR2 YENEEA. The CDR3 consists of 13 residues. V shed 5 bases and J shed 0 bases, with 5 bases lying between them. The CDR3 sequence is CASSPGSYNEQFF. CDR3 sequence (DNA): TGTGCCAGCAGCCCCGGCTCCTACAATGAGCAGTTCTTC.